One sample yielded the 11 T cell receptor beta chains listed below, sequenced in a study of Graves' ophthalmopathy and Graves' hyperthyroidism. The study amplified TCR beta CDR3 regions using RNA transcripts. The workflow started with a first-round RT-PCR run with HTBI primers and then moved on to a second-round multiplex PCR. In TCRdb, the multiplex PCR reads were re-called with MiXCR into one record per CDR3 protein. Of roughly 500,000 distinct CDR3 sequences in the sample, approximately 15% were seen once. Sequencing was performed on blood. All receptors derive from a woman aged 30 to 39 with Graves' ophthalmopathy.

About this clonotype: At one of its ends the junction is not consistent with the germline gene, which may arise from a read error. The J gene is TRBJ2-5, the V gene TRBV6-5, with unresolved D. The CDR3 consists of 16 residues. Germline values: CDR1 MNHEY, CDR2 SVGAGI. This CDR3 is CASSYAPGTNQETKYF. CDR3 nucleotides: TGTGCCAGCAGTTACGCCCCAGGTACCAATCAAGAGACCAAGTACTTC.

CDR3: CASNLVGQVNQPQHF. The CDR3 DNA reads TGTGCCAGCAACCTCGTGGGACAAGTCAATCAGCCCCAGCATTTT. V usage is TRBV7-9 and J usage is TRBJ1-5; weak D call: TRBD1 (6 bases). The CDR3 spans 15 residues. Germline assignment: CDR1 SEHNR and CDR2 FQNEAQ (reference sequence). Trimming shortened V by 7 bases and J by 3 bases, and 16 bases separated the two germline ends.

This clonotype occurred many times. The rearrangement uses TRBV20-1 and TRBJ2-2; 9 bases match TRBD1. This CDR3 is built from 16 residues. V dropped 1 base and J dropped 0; count of bases not matched to a gene: 3. Germline V gives CDR1 DFQATT, CDR2 SNEGSKA (reference sequence). Here the CDR3 reads CSARGRTGANTGELFF. The CDR3, as DNA: TGCAGTGCTAGAGGTCGGACAGGGGCGAACACCGGGGAGCTGTTTTTT.

The chain links TRBV12-3 or TRBV12-4 to TRBJ1-1, with 8 bases lining up with TRBD1. V trimming: 0 bases; J trimming: 3 bases; junction bases outside the gene matches: 6. CDR3 length equals 16 residues. The CDR3 here is CASSLALDREDTEAFF. The CDR3 DNA is TGTGCCAGCAGTTTAGCCCTGGACAGGGAGGACACTGAAGCTTTCTTT.

The rearrangement links TRBV5-4 to TRBJ2-2; tentatively, D is TRBD1 or TRBD2 (6 bases each). The V and J ends lost 1 base and 5 bases respectively, with 24 bases between them. CDR1 is SGHNT and CDR2 is YYREEE in the germline V gene (reference sequence). This CDR3 has 19 amino acids. CDR3 in DNA: TGTGCCAGCAGCTTGAGTAGGGAGTGGGGGGCGATACCGACCGGGGAGCTGTTTTTT. Residues: CASSLSREWGAIPTGELFF.

This chain uses TRBV5-1 with TRBJ2-7; D is perhaps TRBD1 or TRBD2 (5 bases each). CDR3 size: 19 residues. Looked up from germline, CDR1 is SGHRS and CDR2 is YFSETQ. V was shortened by 0 bases and J by 4 bases, with 26 bases between the two germline ends. CDR3 in DNA: TGCGCCAGCAGCTTGGTAGGTCCTTCTCTTGGGGGAGCTCAGTACGAGCAGTACTTC. Its protein is CASSLVGPSLGGAQYEQYF.

Only a few counts were recorded for this clonotype. The genes are TRBV12-3 or TRBV12-4 and TRBJ1-1, with 7 bases fitting TRBD1. The V gene end was trimmed by 8 bases and the J gene end by 4 bases; junction bases not matched to a gene: 10. The CDR3 is 14 residues long. CDR3 bases: TGTGCCAGCGGACGACAGGGAGGGGGCACTGAAGCTTTCTTT. Translated: CASGRQGGGTEAFF.

This clonotype was counted ten times or more. CDR3 in amino acids: CASTGDGYGYTF. The CDR3 coding sequence is TGTGCCAGCACGGGGGATGGCTATGGCTACACCTTC. V gene TRBV2 combines with J gene TRBJ1-2; weak D call: TRBD1 (5 bases). Germline values: CDR1 SNHLY, CDR2 FYNNEI. V was clipped by 7 bases and J by 4 bases, with 10 bases between them. This CDR3 comprises 12 residues.

This clonotype showed up many times. This chain joins TRBV12-3 or TRBV12-4 and TRBJ2-1, with 8 bases fitting TRBD2. Trimming took 4 bases from V and 3 from J; bases not matched to a gene: 5. The CDR3 is 15 residues long. The CDR3 sequence: CASSSPSGFYNEQFF. As DNA, the CDR3 is TGTGCCAGCAGTTCACCTAGCGGGTTCTACAATGAGCAGTTCTTC.

In its sample, this clonotype was seen many times. This chain joins TRBV15 and TRBJ1-2; TRBD1 might be the D (5 bases). The germline V gene encodes CDR1 LNHNV and CDR2 YYDKDF (reference sequence). V was clipped by 0 bases and J by 3 bases, with 8 bases between them. CDR3 length: 14 amino acids. The CDR3 sequence is CATSREAGHYGYTF. Here the CDR3 DNA reads TGTGCCACCAGCAGAGAGGCAGGGCACTATGGCTACACCTTC.

This clonotype has just a few counts. The chain couples TRBV2 to TRBJ2-7; 8 nucleotides match TRBD2. The germline V gene encodes CDR1 SNHLY and CDR2 FYNNEI. This CDR3 spans 14 amino acids. The V segment lost 6 bases and the J segment 4 bases; nucleotides outside the gene matches: 8. In DNA form, the CDR3 reads TGTGCCAGCAGGGGTGAAAGCGGGAGTTACGAGCAGTACTTC. Translation gives CASRGESGSYEQYF.